This T cell receptor (beta chain) was profiled in a study of T-cell memory formation after mild COVID-19. Study-wide results and limits: From day 15 to 85, contracting clones were balanced between CD4 and CD8, whereas later expanders leaned toward CD4+.

This clonotype has ten or more counts. Its antigen is currently unknown. One end of the junction fails to match germline, which may point to a read error. Constant-segment primers and 5'RACE yielded cDNA libraries for TCR alpha and TCR beta, each carrying sample barcodes and UMIs. TCRdb ran MiXCR on the 5' RACE reads and lists one entry per CDR3 protein. The data show approximately 190,000 distinct CDR3 sequences, 15% to 20% seen once. The germline CDR1 and CDR2 sequences are LNHNV and YYDKDF (reference sequence). The CDR3 runs 12 residues. This receptor was identified in an adult woman who had mild COVID-19 (a few samples of this study predate the infection). Cell type and time point are not known. J is TRBJ2-5 and V is TRBV15, with a weak D call TRBD2 (5 bases). Sequencing was carried out using PBMCs or a T cell subset sorted from them (not recorded which). CDR3 coding DNA: TGTGCCACCAGCAGAGATGATACAAGAGGGTTCTTC. Its translation is CATSRDDTRGFF.